This T cell receptor (beta chain) is from a study of cytomegalovirus exposure and HLA in healthy donors. Background on the study: Genetic ancestry analysis placed approximately 80% of the 300 to 500 donors that were genotyped in the Caucasian-associated cluster.

This clone was observed a handful of times. Its target is not known. The PCR contained 60 Vbeta and 13 Jbeta primers. Profiled with immunoSEQ multiplex PCR; TCRdb holds only in-frame clones, not every one. Of about 210,000 clones listed, around 81% are singletons. The V end was cut by 4 bases, the J end by 0 bases, with 10 bases between. From germline, CDR1 is SGHDT and CDR2 YYEEEE. The length of the CDR3 is 15 residues. When sampled, the donors appeared nominally healthy, though they likely had unrecorded immune exposures. Study-wide results and limits: Among CMV-associated TCR beta chains, most appeared HLA-restricted in a later analysis.

The chain recombines TRBV5-6 with TRBJ1-4, with no clear D. The TCR originated in a woman aged 45-60 years in good health and CMV-seropositive. The sequenced sample was PBMCs. In DNA, the CDR3 is TGTGCCAGCAGCCCCGAGACAACAACTAATGAAAAACTGTTTTTT. The encoded protein is CASSPETTTNEKLFF.